The following is a TCR beta chain sequence with its context. Its antigen is not identified. The data originate from a study of T cell responses to AZD1222 COVID-19 vaccine. Overall study: Pooling was applied to second doses at about 4 or about 12 weeks. Study-level findings and limits: Spike-specific TCR breadth and depth rose after two AZD1222 doses. CD4 TCRs associated with vaccination spanned spike, dominating at 160-218 and 743-854. Every sample of the repertoires postdated the peak T cell response.

The CDR3 is 14 residues long. V lost 4 bases, J lost 6 bases, and 5 bases stayed unmatched. Germline values: CDR1 MNHEY, CDR2 SVGAGI. Sequencing was performed with immunoSEQ multiplex PCR; in TCRdb, only in-frame clones are kept and a portion is missing. The sample gives about 97,000 clones, 87% of which show up once; 15% to 20% is in the top ten. The receptor comes from an adult in good health. This sample comprised peripheral blood, obtained on day 0 of AZD1222 vaccination. The chain carries TRBV6-5 and TRBJ2-7; 11 nucleotides match TRBD1. The CDR3 DNA sequence: TGTGCCAGCAGTTTCCGGGACAGGGGGGGCGAGCAGTACTTC. This codes for CASSFRDRGGEQYF.